Listed below are T cell receptor beta chains from one sample, sequenced in a study of blood T cells in healthy people across ages. TCRdb re-analysed the 5' RACE reads in MiXCR, keeping a single row per CDR3 protein. The table shows around 2 million distinct CDR3 sequences, with roughly two fifths occurring only once. The sequenced sample consisted of blood. These receptors were taken from a human donor in good health. Both conserved end residues are part of each CDR3. The order of the fields is clone size, J gene, V gene, D gene, CDR3 DNA, CDR3 protein. The D gene is left open where the match is weak. Not every row has a clone size; where given, it reads once, few, many or a size class.

size: few; J: TRBJ2-3; V: TRBV6-6; D: .; DNA: TGTGCCAGCAGTCGTATCACAGGGACGCAGTATTTT; CDR3: CASSRITGTQYF
size: .; J: TRBJ2-6; V: TRBV9; D: TRBD1; DNA: TGTACCAGCAGTCCGACAGGGGATGGGGCCAACGTCCTGACTTTC; CDR3: CTSSPTGDGANVLTF
size: few; J: TRBJ1-2; V: TRBV5-5; D: TRBD1; DNA: TGTGCCAGCAACGACAGGGAATCCGTCCCCTATGGCTACACCTTC; CDR3: CASNDRESVPYGYTF
size: .; J: TRBJ1-6; V: TRBV2; D: .; DNA: TGTGCCAGCAAGACAGGCCCGGGGTCGGACTCACCCCTCCACTTT; CDR3: CASKTGPGSDSPLHF
size: few; J: TRBJ2-6; V: TRBV6-5; D: .; DNA: TGTGCCACCCAACGGGGCTCTATCTCTGGGGCCAACGTCCTGACTTTC; CDR3: CATQRGSISGANVLTF
size: few; J: TRBJ2-3; V: TRBV20-1; D: .; DNA: TGCAGTGCAAGACAGGTCGCTAGCACAGATACGCAGTATTTT; CDR3: CSARQVASTDTQYF
size: few; J: TRBJ1-1; V: TRBV27; D: TRBD1; DNA: TGTGCCAGCAGTTTCGGACAGGGGAGAACTGAAGCTTTCTTT; CDR3: CASSFGQGRTEAFF
size: few; J: TRBJ2-3; V: TRBV7-2; D: .; DNA: TGTGCCAGCAACCCCCGGGTAACAGGTACGCAGTATTTT; CDR3: CASNPRVTGTQYF
size: .; J: TRBJ2-7; V: TRBV5-4; D: .; DNA: TGTGCCAGCAGCATTGGGACTGACTACTACGAGCAGTACTTC; CDR3: CASSIGTDYYEQYF
size: .; J: TRBJ2-1; V: TRBV15; D: TRBD2; DNA: TGTGCCACCAGCAAAGGACTAGCGGGGGCCAATGAGCAGTTCTTC; CDR3: CATSKGLAGANEQFF
size: .; J: TRBJ2-3; V: TRBV9; D: .; DNA: TGTGCCAGCAGCGTAGCTTTGGGCGCCCCCACAGATACGCAGTATTTT; CDR3: CASSVALGAPTDTQYF
size: few; J: TRBJ2-5; V: TRBV7-6; D: .; DNA: TGTGCCAGCAGTTCAGGGCGACAGGGAGGGACCCAGTACTTC; CDR3: CASSSGRQGGTQYF
size: few; J: TRBJ2-7; V: TRBV10-3; D: .; DNA: TGTGCCATCAGTGATCGGGGGGCGCGGGAGCAGTACTTC; CDR3: CAISDRGAREQYF
size: once; J: TRBJ2-4; V: TRBV7-6; D: TRBD2; DNA: TGTGCCAGCAGGAAAAGGGGAGGGATAGCCAAAAACATTCAGTACTTC; CDR3: CASRKRGGIAKNIQYF
size: .; J: TRBJ1-1; V: TRBV5-1; D: TRBD1; DNA: TGCGCCAGCAGCTTGGAGGCCGCAGGGGGCGGATCTGAAGCTTTCTTT; CDR3: CASSLEAAGGGSEAFF
size: .; J: TRBJ2-5; V: TRBV2; D: .; DNA: TGTGCCAGCAATCGAGAGACCCAGTACTTC; CDR3: CASNRETQYF
size: few; J: TRBJ1-2; V: TRBV6-1; D: .; DNA: TGTGCCAGCAGTGCTGGGGCAGTTCGACTTGGGTATGGCTACACCTTC; CDR3: CASSAGAVRLGYGYTF
size: .; J: TRBJ2-1; V: TRBV7-8; D: .; DNA: TGTGCCAGCAGCTTAGACGGACCCTACAGCTCCTACGAGCAGTTCTTC; CDR3: CASSLDGPYSSYEQFF
size: .; J: TRBJ2-1; V: TRBV7-3; D: .; DNA: TGTGCCAGCAGCTTAGGGACGGGGGCCTTTAACCCCTCCTACAATGAGCAGTTCTTC; CDR3: CASSLGTGAFNPSYNEQFF
size: few; J: TRBJ2-5; V: TRBV20-1; D: .; DNA: TGCAGTGCTAGGACAGGCCGGGAGACCCAGTACTTC; CDR3: CSARTGRETQYF
size: few; J: TRBJ1-2; V: TRBV27; D: .; DNA: TGTGCCAGCAGTTTACAGGGAGGTTTTCGTGGCTACACCTTC; CDR3: CASSLQGGFRGYTF
size: few; J: TRBJ2-3; V: TRBV20-1; D: .; DNA: TGCAGTGCTCCCCAAGGGGAGAACACAGATACGCAGTATTTT; CDR3: CSAPQGENTDTQYF
size: few; J: TRBJ2-4; V: TRBV24-1; D: .; DNA: TGTGCCACCAGTGAAACGACAGGTAGTACGGACATTCAGTACTTC; CDR3: CATSETTGSTDIQYF
size: .; J: TRBJ2-7; V: TRBV4-2; D: .; DNA: TGTGCCAGCAGCCAAGATCCGCCTAGCGCAACCTACGAGCAGTACTTC; CDR3: CASSQDPPSATYEQYF
size: .; J: TRBJ2-7; V: TRBV7-9; D: TRBD2; DNA: TGTGCCAGCATCGACGGGACTAGCAGTCCATACGAGCAGTACTTC; CDR3: CASIDGTSSPYEQYF
size: .; J: TRBJ1-2; V: TRBV4-3; D: TRBD1; DNA: TGCGCCAGCAGCCAAGCTCGGACAGGGCTGTATGGCTACACCTTC; CDR3: CASSQARTGLYGYTF
size: few; J: TRBJ1-2; V: TRBV18; D: .; DNA: TGTGCCAGCTCACCGCCCACAGGGACTTATGGCTACACCTTC; CDR3: CASSPPTGTYGYTF
size: few; J: TRBJ1-2; V: TRBV7-2; D: .; DNA: TGTGCCAGCAGTTATACATCGGGATCGCGCTATGGCTACACCTTC; CDR3: CASSYTSGSRYGYTF
size: .; J: TRBJ2-2; V: TRBV5-1; D: TRBD1; DNA: TGCGCCAGCAGCGGGACAGGGACCGGGGAGCTGTTTTTT; CDR3: CASSGTGTGELFF
size: .; J: TRBJ1-4; V: TRBV4-2; D: .; DNA: TGTGCCAGCAGCCCTCGCCGCATTAGTGGTGAAAAACTGTTTTTT; CDR3: CASSPRRISGEKLFF
size: .; J: TRBJ1-5; V: TRBV28; D: TRBD1; DNA: TGTGCCAGCAGTTTATTTTCAGGGGGTAGCAATCAGCCCCAGCATTTT; CDR3: CASSLFSGGSNQPQHF
size: .; J: TRBJ2-3; V: TRBV6-1; D: .; DNA: TGTGCCAGCAGTGTCATTCAGGGGGGAGGCACAGATACGCAGTATTTT; CDR3: CASSVIQGGGTDTQYF